This T cell receptor beta chain was identified in a study of blood T cell repertoires in COVID-19. The CDR3 loop spans 17 amino acids. Germline assignment: CDR1 LGHDT and CDR2 YNNKEL (reference sequence). The trim removed 0 bases at V and 4 bases at J, leaving 10 bases unmatched. Sequencing was performed with immunoSEQ multiplex PCR; in TCRdb, only in-frame clones are kept and a portion is missing. The table lists about 170,000 clones, just under 85% of them singletons. The genes are TRBV3-1 (or the pseudogene TRBV3-2) and TRBJ2-5; 8 nucleotides align to TRBD1. Input material: peripheral blood. The sequence derives from a woman older than 75 with COVID-19, enrolled during active disease. The CDR3 reads CASSQETTGGYRETQYF. As DNA, the CDR3 is TGTGCCAGCAGCCAAGAGACTACAGGGGGTTACAGAGAGACCCAGTACTTC.